This entry is about one T cell receptor beta chain. J gave up 4 bases and V 8 bases, and 19 bases lay outside the gene matches. CDR3 length equals 18 residues. Germline V gene sequence: CDR1 MDHEN, CDR2 SYDVKM. The method was immunoSEQ multiplex PCR; TCRdb's version includes in-frame clones alone and lacks a portion of them. Among 13,000 or so clones, around 90% were seen once, and the ten largest hold 1.5% to 2%. The data are from a study of T cells in narcolepsy. The TCR originated in a human donor with narcolepsy. The chain recombines TRBV28 with TRBJ2-1, with TRBD2 matching 8 bases. Input material: CD45RA- memory CD4+ T cells from PBMCs. CDR3 protein: CASSVIAGLLQGYNEQFF. CDR3 DNA sequence: TGTGCCAGCTCGGTCATAGCGGGACTACTACAGGGATACAATGAGCAGTTCTTC.